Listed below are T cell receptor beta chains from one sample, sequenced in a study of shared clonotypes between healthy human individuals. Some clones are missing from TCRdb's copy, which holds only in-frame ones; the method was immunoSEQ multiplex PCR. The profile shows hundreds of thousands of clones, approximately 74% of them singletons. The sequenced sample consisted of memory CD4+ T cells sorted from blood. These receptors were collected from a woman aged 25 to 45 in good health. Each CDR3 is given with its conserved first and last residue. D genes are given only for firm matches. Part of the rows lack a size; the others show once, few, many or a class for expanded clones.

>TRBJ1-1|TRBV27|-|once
CASTRRGNTEAFF
TGTGCCAGCACTCGAAGGGGTAACACTGAAGCTTTCTTT
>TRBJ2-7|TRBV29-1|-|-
CSVGRWGQSNPREQYF
TGCAGCGTGGGACGATGGGGGCAATCGAATCCTAGGGAGCAGTACTTC
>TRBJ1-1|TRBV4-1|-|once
CASSQSGRNTEAFF
TGCGCCAGCAGCCAATCGGGCAGAAACACTGAAGCTTTCTTT
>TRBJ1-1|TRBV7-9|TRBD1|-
CASSRWDRSNTEAFF
TGTGCCAGCAGCCGATGGGACAGAAGTAACACTGAAGCTTTCTTT
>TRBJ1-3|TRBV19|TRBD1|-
CASRRQGSSRNTIYF
TGTGCCAGTCGCCGACAGGGATCCTCCAGAAACACCATATATTTT
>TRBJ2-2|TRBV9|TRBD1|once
CASSPRTGANTGELFF
TGTGCCAGCAGCCCAAGGACAGGAGCGAACACCGGGGAGCTGTTTTTT
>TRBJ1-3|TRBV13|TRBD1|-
CASNSLTKTGSDSGNTIYF
TGTGCCAGCAACTCGTTGACTAAGACAGGGTCGGACTCTGGAAACACCATATATTTT
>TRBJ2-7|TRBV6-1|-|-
CASSDFVWGESGYEQYF
TGTGCCAGCAGTGATTTTGTCTGGGGAGAGTCCGGCTACGAGCAGTACTTC
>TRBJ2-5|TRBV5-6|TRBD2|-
CASSARLAETQYF
TGTGCCAGCAGCGCCCGACTAGCAGAGACCCAGTACTTC
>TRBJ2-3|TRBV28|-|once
CASSRLAGDTQYF
TGTGCCAGCAGCCGTTTGGCTGGAGATACGCAGTATTTT
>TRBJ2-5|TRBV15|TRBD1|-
CATSIDSGTGAETQYF
TGTGCCACCAGCATAGATTCCGGGACAGGGGCAGAGACCCAGTACTTC
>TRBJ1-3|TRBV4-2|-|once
CASSQATGTGNTIYF
TGTGCCAGCAGCCAAGCAACAGGGACCGGAAACACCATATATTTT
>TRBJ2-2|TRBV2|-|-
CASSPFNTGELFF
TGTGCCAGCAGTCCGTTTAACACCGGGGAGCTGTTTTTT
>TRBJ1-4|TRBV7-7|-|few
CASSLGTNEKLFF
TGTGCCAGCAGCCTCGGAACCAATGAAAAACTGTTTTTT
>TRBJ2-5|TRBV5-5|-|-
CASSLGTPRMGTQYF
TGTGCCAGCAGCTTGGGCACACCTCGTATGGGGACCCAGTACTTC
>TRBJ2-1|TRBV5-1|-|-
CASSRRELRSYNEQFF
TGCGCCAGCAGCAGACGGGAACTCCGCTCCTACAATGAGCAGTTCTTC
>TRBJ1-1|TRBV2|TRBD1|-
CASSAGQGNTEAFF
TGTGCCAGCAGCGCAGGACAGGGGAACACTGAAGCTTTCTTT
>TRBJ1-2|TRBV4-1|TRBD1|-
CASSHLGQEAGGYTF
TGCGCCAGCAGCCACTTAGGACAGGAAGCAGGTGGCTACACCTTC
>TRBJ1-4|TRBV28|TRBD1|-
CASSLMGTVTNEKLFF
TGTGCCAGCAGCCTTATGGGGACAGTAACTAATGAAAAACTGTTTTTT
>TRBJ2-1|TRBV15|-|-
CATSRDWTGRNEQFF
TGTGCCACCAGCAGAGATTGGACGGGGCGCAATGAGCAGTTCTTC
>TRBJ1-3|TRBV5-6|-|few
CASSATGWGRYGNTIYF
TGTGCCAGCAGTGCTACCGGCTGGGGTCGGTATGGAAACACCATATATTTT
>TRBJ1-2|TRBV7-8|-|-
CASSLVSPSGGYTF
TGTGCCAGCAGCTTAGTTTCCCCTTCGGGCGGCTACACCTTC
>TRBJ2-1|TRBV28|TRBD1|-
CASRPGTVFNEQFF
TGTGCCAGCAGACCCGGGACAGTTTTCAATGAGCAGTTCTTC
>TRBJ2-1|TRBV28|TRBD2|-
CASSYPGLAGPYIYNEQFF
TGTGCCAGCAGCTACCCGGGACTAGCGGGACCCTACATTTACAATGAGCAGTTCTTC